A selection of T cell receptor beta chains follows, all from one sample in a study of breast tumors, draining lymph nodes, adjacent tissues. TCRdb redid the calling of the multiplex PCR reads with MiXCR, one entry per CDR3 protein. The repertoire consists of around 290,000 distinct CDR3 sequences, with about 30% occurring once and the leading ten covering roughly 1.1%. The sequencing sample was made of axillary lymph node tissue. All receptors come from a female donor with breast cancer. Some clones in this sample may be carry-over from other donors' samples. CDR3s include the opening cysteine and the closing phenylalanine or tryptophan. D genes are given only for firm matches. The size of a clone is reported for some rows only, either as once, few or many, or as a class for expanded clones.

>NA|TRBV4-1|TRBJ1-4|many
CASSQDPGEGEKLFF
TGCGCCAGCAGCCAAGATCCGGGGGAGGGTGAAAAACTGTTTTTT
>TRBD1|TRBV19|TRBJ2-3|many
CASRDRERTDTQYF
TGTGCCAGCCGGGACAGGGAAAGGACAGATACGCAGTATTTT
>NA|TRBV7-1|TRBJ2-7|NA
CASSSPPSGYEQYF
TGTGCCAGCAGCTCACCACCGTCCGGATACGAGCAGTACTTC
>NA|TRBV4-2|TRBJ2-5|many
CASSQEPQPPQETQYF
TGTGCCAGCAGCCAAGAACCCCAACCCCCACAAGAGACCCAGTACTTC
>NA|TRBV5-8|TRBJ2-1|many
CASSLFGSPGGNEQFF
TGTGCCAGCAGCTTGTTTGGGTCCCCTGGGGGCAATGAGCAGTTCTTC
>NA|TRBV5-1|TRBJ1-4|many
CASSLEGFGGLFF
TGCGCCAGCAGCTTGGAAGGGTTTGGGGGTCTGTTTTTT
>NA|TRBV24-1|TRBJ2-1|many
CATSVRPTLNYNEQFF
TGTGCCACCAGTGTTCGCCCCACCCTCAACTACAATGAGCAGTTCTTC
>NA|TRBV10-2|TRBJ1-2|NA
CASSGTGTGRNYGYTF
TGCGCCAGCAGTGGTACCGGGACTGGCCGCAACTATGGCTACACCTTC
>NA|TRBV27|TRBJ2-5|NA
CASRIKETQCF
TGTGCCAGCAGGATAAAAGAGACCCAGTGCTTC
>TRBD1|TRBV29-1|TRBJ2-3|NA
CSSGQGVADTQYF
TGCAGTTCGGGACAGGGTGTCGCAGATACGCAGTATTTT
>NA|TRBV20-1|TRBJ2-3|many
CSARRASSTDTQYF
TGCAGTGCTAGAAGGGCTAGTAGCACAGATACGCAGTATTTT
>NA|TRBV18|TRBJ1-5|NA
CAGSRTQGQPQHF
TGTGCCGGCTCCCGAACCCAGGGGCAGCCCCAGCATTTT
>NA|TRBV3-1|TRBJ2-7|few
CASSQGGSGGGEQYF
TGTGCCAGCAGCCAAGGGGGTAGCGGTGGGGGCGAGCAGTACTTC
>NA|TRBV9|TRBJ1-3|NA
CASSVGIGGRNTIYF
TGTGCCAGCAGCGTAGGGATCGGGGGTAGAAACACCATATATTTT
>TRBD2|TRBV6-1|TRBJ2-7|NA
CASTSREGEQYF
TGTGCCAGCACCAGCAGGGAGGGCGAGCAGTACTTC
>NA|TRBV10-3|TRBJ2-4|few
CAISESGGATKNIQYF
TGTGCCATCAGTGAGTCTGGGGGGGCGACCAAAAACATTCAGTACTTC
>NA|TRBV7-9|TRBJ2-2|many
CASSLSGDTGELFF
TGTGCCAGCAGCTTGTCTGGGGACACCGGGGAGCTGTTTTTT
>TRBD2|TRBV3-1|TRBJ2-2|NA
CASSQLAGDNTGELFF
TGTGCCAGCAGCCAACTAGCGGGAGATAACACCGGGGAGCTGTTTTTT
>NA|TRBV5-8|TRBJ1-4|many
CASSSTVDKEKLFF
TGTGCCAGCAGCTCGACAGTAGATAAGGAAAAACTGTTTTTT
>NA|TRBV20-1|TRBJ1-1|NA
CSAREGWGWNTEAFF
TGCAGTGCTAGAGAGGGGTGGGGGTGGAACACTGAAGCTTTCTTT
>NA|TRBV10-3|TRBJ1-1|NA
CAISMTGSDTEAFF
TGTGCCATCAGCATGACAGGTTCAGACACTGAAGCTTTCTTT
>NA|TRBV9|TRBJ2-3|NA
CASSGRVGTDTQYF
TGTGCCAGCAGCGGGAGGGTGGGCACAGATACGCAGTATTTT
>NA|TRBV4-1|TRBJ1-5|many
CASSQGTAANQPQHF
TGCGCCAGCAGCCAGGGGACTGCGGCCAATCAGCCCCAGCATTTT
>TRBD1|TRBV6-5|TRBJ2-1|few
CARKPHSRDRADEQFF
TGTGCCAGGAAACCCCATTCTCGAGACAGGGCTGATGAGCAGTTCTTC
>NA|TRBV4-3|TRBJ1-1|NA
CASSQIVTGMNTEAFF
TGCGCCAGCAGCCAGATTGTGACAGGCATGAACACTGAAGCTTTCTTT
>NA|TRBV13|TRBJ2-2|many
CASSLGPLLTGELFF
TGTGCCAGCAGCTTAGGCCCTCTTTTGACCGGGGAGCTGTTTTTT
>TRBD1|TRBV2|TRBJ1-1|NA
CASRDRQGDTEAFF
TGTGCCAGCAGGGACCGGCAGGGGGACACTGAAGCTTTCTTT
>TRBD1|TRBV5-1|TRBJ2-5|few
CASSRGQLQEAQYF
TGCGCCAGCAGCCGGGGACAGCTCCAAGAGGCCCAGTACTTC
>NA|TRBV5-1|TRBJ2-2|NA
CASSIGTSGELFF
TGTGCCAGCAGCATTGGGACCAGCGGGGAGCTGTTTTTT
>TRBD1|TRBV7-8|TRBJ2-7|many
CASSRQGATYEQYF
TGTGCCAGCAGTCGACAGGGGGCTACCTACGAGCAGTACTTC
>NA|TRBV7-9|TRBJ2-3|many
CASSALAADTQYF
TGTGCCAGCAGCGCCCTAGCTGCAGATACGCAGTATTTT
>NA|TRBV19|TRBJ1-4|many
CASSPRGLNEKLFF
TGTGCCAGTTCCCCCCGAGGCCTAAATGAAAAACTGTTTTTT
>NA|TRBV5-6|TRBJ2-3|many
CASSTTVLGADTQYF
TGTGCCAGCAGCACGACAGTTCTGGGTGCAGATACGCAGTATTTT
>NA|TRBV14|TRBJ2-7|many
CASSLNYPRVHEQYF
TGTGCCAGCAGCCTAAACTATCCCAGGGTCCACGAGCAGTACTTC
>NA|TRBV2|TRBJ2-4|many
CASSEGTPNIQYF
TGTGCCAGCAGTGAAGGGACCCCGAACATTCAGTACTTC
>NA|TRBV20-1|TRBJ1-6|many
CSAREQDYNSPLHF
TGCAGTGCTAGAGAGCAGGATTATAATTCACCCCTCCACTTT